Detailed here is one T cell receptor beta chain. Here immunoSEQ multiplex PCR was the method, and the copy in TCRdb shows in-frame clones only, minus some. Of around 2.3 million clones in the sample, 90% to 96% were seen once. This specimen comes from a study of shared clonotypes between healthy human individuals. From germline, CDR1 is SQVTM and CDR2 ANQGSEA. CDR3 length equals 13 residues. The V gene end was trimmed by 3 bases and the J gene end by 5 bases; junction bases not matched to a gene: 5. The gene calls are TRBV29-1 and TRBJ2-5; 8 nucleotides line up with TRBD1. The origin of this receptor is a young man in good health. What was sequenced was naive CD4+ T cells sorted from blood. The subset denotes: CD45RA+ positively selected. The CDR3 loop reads CSVDPGGSETQYF. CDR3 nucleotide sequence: TGCAGCGTTGACCCAGGGGGCTCGGAGACCCAGTACTTC.